The clone carrying this T cell receptor (beta chain) has just a few counts. Its antigen is not known. TCR beta cDNA was made from around 460 ng total RNA with a constant-region primer. For TCR beta, libraries were produced by three nested multiplex PCR rounds using slightly modified ARM-PCR. Primers for the first two PCR rounds were TRBV1-TRBV30 forward primers and a C-beta reverse primer (about 9 cycles per round). A single record per CDR3 protein comes from TCRdb applying MiXCR to the multiplex PCR reads. The sample contains fewer than 350,000 distinct CDR3 sequences, about 65% of which appear only once. The source of the sample is a study of tumor-infiltrating lymphocytes in primary liver carcinoma. In the study overall: The study included patients who were men and women aged 30 to 69 years.

Points from the study as a whole: When set against blood, tumors had a significantly higher top-250-clone fraction (p = 0.039).

The CDR3 is 13 residues long. The V end lost 3 bases, the J end lost 3 bases, and 9 bases lay between the germline ends. The researchers obtained blood RNA from unsorted whole blood and also extracted germline DNA. Those patients suffered from chronic HBV infection and were treatment-naive. The source material was peripheral blood. The V call is TRBV12-3 or TRBV12-4, the J call TRBJ2-7; D unresolved. The TCR comes from a man aged 35 to 55 with primary liver carcinoma and hepatitis B virus infection. The CDR3 is CASSFPGLYEQYF. The CDR3 DNA follows: TGTGCCAGCAGTTTCCCGGGCCTCTACGAGCAGTACTTC.